The 15 T cell receptor beta chains in this list originate from one sample, sequenced in a study of a mutant IDH1 vaccine in newly diagnosed glioma (dated by TCRdb to the early 2020s). Library generation was performed with the immunoSEQ multiplex PCR assay. In its TCRdb copy, this immuneACCESS table keeps in-frame sequences only and misses some clones. Where compared with another copy, unresolved V genes explain less than half of these, and the others have no known cause. For this sample there are 57,000 or so clones; approximately 80% appear just once. Clones ranked in the top ten supply around 3.3% of the sample. For these receptors, no antigen is known. In light of the paper, this sample's time point label describes: week 11, during vaccination. A 20-mer mutant IDH1 peptide at 300 micrograms in Montanide made up each vaccine dose, which was injected subcutaneously together with topical imiquimod.

Sequencing was performed on PBMCs, taken from a glioma patient whose treatment included an IDH1 peptide vaccine. The receptors stem from a man aged 25-45 years with glioma.

This clone came up a few times. The gene calls are TRBV5-6 and TRBJ1-1; D call uncertain. Germline loops: CDR1 SGHDT, CDR2 YYEEEE. This CDR3 contains 13 residues. Between the trimmed V and J ends, which lost 2 bases and 1 base, there was a span of 6 bases. This CDR3 reads CASSFFGNTEAFF. The CDR3, as DNA: TGTGCCAGCAGCTTTTTCGGGAACACTGAAGCTTTCTTT.

This clone was counted once. The chain carries TRBV6-1 and TRBJ2-3, with 7 positions matching TRBD2. The ends lost 11 bases at V and 4 bases at J; junction bases unmatched: 12. The CDR3 runs 14 residues. Per germline, CDR1 MNHNS and CDR2 SASEGT. The CDR3 region has the DNA TGTGCCTTTGCAGGGCGGGAGACCGCAGATACGCAGTATTTT. Its protein product is CAFAGRETADTQYF.

The CDR3 nucleotides read TGTGCCAGCAGTGATAACACTGAAGCTTTCTTT. Translating it yields CASSDNTEAFF. The genes are TRBV2 and TRBJ1-1; D remains unclear. The germline V gene encodes CDR1 SNHLY and CDR2 FYNNEI. The CDR3 is 11 amino acids. Deletions cut 3 bases from V and 2 bases from J, with 1 base between.

This clone was picked up a small number of times. The V and J genes are TRBV7-2 and TRBJ2-5; D is perhaps TRBD1 or TRBD2 (5 bases each). Germline V CDR1 and CDR2: SGHTA, FQGNSA. Between the trimmed V and J ends, which lost 1 base and 5 bases, there was a span of 14 bases. This CDR3 has 15 amino acids. The CDR3 DNA reads TGTGCCAGCAGCTTAGGCTCCACGGGGCTTGAGACCCAGTACTTC. The encoded protein is CASSLGSTGLETQYF.

This clone is medium-sized by share. The CDR3 is CASSEGSRSEAFF. In nucleotides, the CDR3 is TGTGCCAGCAGCGAGGGGTCACGATCTGAAGCTTTCTTT. V gene TRBV9 combines with J gene TRBJ1-1; a possible D gene is TRBD1 (5 bases). Germline lookup yields CDR1 SGDLS and CDR2 YYNGEE. This CDR3 spans 13 amino acids. Trimming stripped 3 bases from V and 6 bases from J, with 12 bases between.

The V and J genes are TRBV6-5 and TRBJ1-2; D unresolved. Trimming stripped 7 bases from V and 8 bases from J, with 11 bases between. This CDR3 has 11 residues. Germline CDR1 reads MNHEY; CDR2 reads SVGAGI. CDR3 nucleotides: TGTGCCAGCACCAATAGCGGGGGCTACACCTTC. This gives the protein CASTNSGGYTF.

With respect to this clone: The same CDR3 arises from other DNA sequences in this sample as well. CDR3 residues: CASDSYSNQPQHF. In DNA, the CDR3 is TGTGCCAGTGACTCCTATAGCAATCAGCCCCAGCATTTT. The V gene is TRBV19, the J gene TRBJ1-5; D remains unclear. The CDR3 extends over 13 amino acids. Trimming stripped 8 bases from V and 0 bases from J, with 8 bases between. Germline V gene lookup returns CDR1 LNHDA and CDR2 SQIVND (reference sequence). Drawing the rest from reference TRBV19 and TRBJ1-5, the complete variable domain is DGGITQSPKYLFRKEGQNVTLSCEQNLNHDAMYWYRQDPGQGLRLIYYSQIVNDFQKGDIAEGYSVSREKKESFPLTVTSAQKNPTAFYLCASDSYSNQPQHFGDGTRLSIL.

This chain connects TRBV4-3 to TRBJ1-4, with D unclear. The length of the CDR3 is 15 residues. Trimming took off 1 base at V and 2 bases at J, with 8 bases between the two ends. Per the germline V gene, CDR1 is LGHNA and CDR2 is YSLEER. As DNA, the CDR3 is TGCGCCAGCAGCCAAGGAGTGAGGACTAATGAAAAACTGTTTTTT. Its translation is CASSQGVRTNEKLFF.

This clone occurred once. The J gene is TRBJ1-1, the V gene TRBV11-2, with TRBD1 matching over 7 bases. Germline V lookup: CDR1 SGHAT, CDR2 FQNNGV. J was trimmed by 1 base and V by 3 bases; bases with no gene match: 5. The CDR3 covers 15 residues. The CDR3 region is CASSFNRGRNTEAFF. For the CDR3, the DNA is TGTGCCAGCAGCTTCAACAGGGGCAGGAACACTGAAGCTTTCTTT.

The V gene is TRBV27, the J gene TRBJ1-2; TRBD1 aligns across 9 bases. Looked up from germline, CDR1 is MNHEY and CDR2 is SMNVEV (reference sequence). There are 14 residues in the CDR3. The junction had 2 bases not matched to a gene; V was cut back by 0 bases and J by 6 bases. The CDR3 DNA follows: TGTGCCAGCAGTTTATCGGGACAGGGAAATGGCTACACCTTC. Translation gives CASSLSGQGNGYTF.

The chain couples TRBV28 to TRBJ1-4, with 9 nucleotides matching TRBD1. This CDR3 is built from 13 residues. The germline V gene encodes CDR1 MDHEN and CDR2 SYDVKM. V gave up 6 bases and J gave up 8 bases; unmatched junction bases: 4. The CDR3: CASRGQGREKLFF. The CDR3 coding sequence is TGTGCCAGCAGAGGACAGGGGAGGGAAAAACTGTTTTTT.

The chain combines TRBV19 with TRBJ1-4; 9 bases line up with TRBD1. Germline CDR1 LNHDA, CDR2 SQIVND (reference sequence). There are 15 residues in the CDR3. The junction had 10 bases not matched to a gene; V was cut back by 7 bases and J by 7 bases. CDR3 in DNA: TGTGCCAGTAACCCCGTGGGGACAGGGAGTGAAAAACTGTTTTTT. It specifies CASNPVGTGSEKLFF.

The CDR3 sequence: CASSEGPPGTSEVQYF. CDR3 bases: TGTGCCAGCAGTGAAGGGCCCCCCGGGACTAGCGAGGTTCAGTACTTC. J is TRBJ2-5 and V is TRBV6-1, with 10 nucleotides matching TRBD2. Losses at the gene ends were 1 base for V and 11 bases for J; bases not matched to a gene: 13. Germline CDR1 and CDR2: MNHNS and SASEGT. There are 16 residues in the CDR3.

The V and J genes are TRBV11-2 and TRBJ1-1; D remains unclear. The germline V gene encodes CDR1 SGHAT and CDR2 FQNNGV. The CDR3 contains 11 residues. Trimming removed 5 bases from V and 9 bases from J, with 10 bases in between. The CDR3 region has the DNA TGTGCCAGCAGCGTCCGGGAACAAGCTTTCTTT. This translates into CASSVREQAFF.

The rearrangement uses TRBV7-2 and TRBJ1-2; 7 positions match TRBD1. The CDR3 length is 17 residues. Germline loops: CDR1 SGHTA, CDR2 FQGNSA. V was clipped by 2 bases and J by 2 bases; unmatched bases: 11. The DNA of the CDR3 is TGTGCCAGCAGCTTAACGAGGGGGCAGGGGATAAACTATGGCTACACCTTC. Translating it yields CASSLTRGQGINYGYTF.